The present entry profiles one TCR beta chain with its context. The clone's antigen remains unknown. No base quality values were provided; no much bigger clone lies one nucleotide off. Enrolling through a virtual design, the prospective study's participants ranged in age from roughly 18 to 95 years and lived across roughly 23 United States geographic areas. Cohort assignment in the prospective study relied on participant-reported clinical history from a screening survey and a study questionnaire. Exposed participants had been in contact with someone with a PCR-confirmed or clinician-diagnosed COVID-19 case within 2 weeks of study entry. In the prospective study, mobile phlebotomists collected whole blood, serum and a nasopharyngeal or oropharyngeal swab from each participant. Prospective study participants could optionally give additional blood draws and questionnaires over an approximately two-month period. Prospective study blood samples were shipped either frozen or at room temperature before DNA extraction.

This sample is part of a study of blood T cell repertoires in COVID-19 (dated by TCRdb to 2020 to 2022). Some background on the complete study: Samples from collaborators originated in the United States, Italy and Spain and spanned both the acute and convalescent phases of COVID-19. The material from the prospective study consisted of cDNA or gDNA derived from T cells, B-cell-depleted T cells, or PBMCs. Nearly every sample came with metadata listing a de-identified subject ID, COVID-19 status, age in years and sex. Where available, HLA class I and class II types were taken from metadata supplied by the sample provider and were not determined by assay-based typing. Samples were obtained from the ongoing ImmuneRACE study (first 160 participants) and from about 1,300 subjects provided by 6 global collaborators. Deeply sampled blood TCRbeta repertoires from subjects exposed to, actively infected with, or recovered from COVID-19 were included in the dataset. A freely available public database, intended as a resource for researchers studying the immune response to SARS-CoV-2, is where the repertoires were released. Broad study findings and their caveats: How much clinical and demographic metadata was included differed by source and by participant, and the metadata was provided uncurated.

TCRbeta CDR3 regions were amplified from genomic DNA using the immunoSEQ Assay, a bias-controlled multiplex PCR. Regarding the original processing steps: Nucleated cell counts per sample were estimated from amplification of reference gene primers within the assay. To quantify the absolute abundance of each unique TCRbeta CDR3 rearrangement, sequence reads were collapsed and filtered. For each sample, productive Simpson clonality was calculated as the square root of Simpson's diversity index over productive rearrangements. TCRdb stores this immuneACCESS table with in-frame sequences only. Part of the clones is absent; in the studies checked, under half of the shortfall reflects unresolved V genes, and no reason is known for the rest. V, J and clone size are those of that table, while D and trimming were read from the DNA. This sample lists hundreds of thousands of clones; approximately 90% were detected once. The ten largest clonotypes hold 1.4% of the sample.

V loses 0 bases, J loses 1 base, and the germline ends lie 12 bases apart. From its cysteine to its phenylalanine, the CDR3 spans 16 amino acids. Only the CDR3 portion is preserved as DNA: 48 bases, with reading frame beginning at the first base. The germline V gene supplies CDR1 SNHLY and CDR2 FYNNEI. Material: PBMCs or T cells enriched from blood (not recorded which). This TCR came from a woman under 30 who had been exposed to COVID-19. The rearranged chain carries TRBV2 and TRBJ1-1; the D segment could be TRBD1, given 5 matching bases. This receptor has the CDR3 CASSEATVGKNTEAFF. The DNA sequence is as follows: TGTGCCAGCAGTGAAGCGACAGTAGGGAAGAACACTGAAGCTTTCTTT.